One and the same sample provided the 16 T cell receptor beta chains below, sequenced in a study of monozygotic twins with inflammatory bowel disease. TCRdb re-called the 5' RACE reads; every CDR3 protein appears as one record, without DNA. This sample carries 90,000 to 110,000 distinct CDR3 sequences, with around an eighth going to the ten biggest clones. Material for sequencing was blood. These receptors all stem from a human donor with ulcerative colitis or Crohn's disease, or a healthy co-twin of an affected twin (not recorded which).

This rearrangement joins TRBV7-2 to TRBJ2-4; the TCRdb D gene call, TRBD2, has no DNA to confirm it. CDR3 length: 19 amino acids. Per germline, CDR1 SGHTA and CDR2 FQGNSA. The CDR3 sequence is CASSPLAGGSVVAKNIQYF.

CDR3 sequence reads: CSVLQGWGTEAFF. The V call is TRBV29-1, the J call TRBJ1-1; TCRdb's D call of TRBD1 is untestable without DNA. The CDR3 length is 13 residues. Germline CDR1 is SQVTM and CDR2 is ANQGSEA.

The chain combines TRBV20-1 with TRBJ2-5; the D call from TCRdb, TRBD1, cannot be confirmed without DNA. Looked up from germline, CDR1 is DFQATT and CDR2 is SNEGSKA (reference sequence). The CDR3 runs to 13 residues. CDR3 loop: CSANGAAQETQYF.

The chain combines TRBV11-2 with TRBJ2-3; no DNA is available, so the TRBD1 call from TCRdb remains unchecked. Germline values: CDR1 SGHAT, CDR2 FQNNGV. The CDR3 loop spans 15 amino acids. The CDR3 protein is CASSPVGISTDTQYF.

The chain recombines TRBV5-1 with TRBJ1-4; TCRdb picks TRBD1, but there is no DNA to check that call. The CDR3 covers 15 residues. Germline V lookup: CDR1 SGHRS, CDR2 YFSETQ. The CDR3 sequence is CASSLTGISNEKLFF.

The V gene is TRBV5-5, the J gene TRBJ1-1. CDR3 length: 13 amino acids. Looked up from germline, CDR1 is SGHKS and CDR2 is YYEKEE (reference sequence). The CDR3 here is CASSLARGSEAFF.

V usage is TRBV15 and J usage is TRBJ1-1. The germline V gene has CDR1 LNHNV and CDR2 YYDKDF (reference sequence). This CDR3 is 13 amino acids long. The CDR3 sequence is CATSRDRGVGAFF.

The chain couples TRBV19 to TRBJ1-5; TCRdb's D call of TRBD1 is untestable without DNA. CDR3 length: 16 residues. Germline V CDR1 and CDR2: LNHDA, SQIVND (reference sequence). Here the CDR3 reads CASSTWTGGNNQPQHF.

The chain joins TRBV5-4 to TRBJ2-1; as DNA is missing, the TRBD1 call by TCRdb cannot be tested. The V gene's germline CDR1 is SGHNT and CDR2 YYREEE (reference sequence). The CDR3 runs to 15 residues. The CDR3 protein is CASSLSRTGWNEQFF.

The chain employs TRBV11-2 and TRBJ2-1; lacking DNA, the TRBD1 call made by TCRdb goes unchecked. This CDR3 has 14 residues. Looked up from germline, CDR1 is SGHAT and CDR2 is FQNNGV. CDR3 sequence reads: CASSLQTGGDEQFF.

This chain uses TRBV24-1 with TRBJ2-1; the TRBD1 assignment by TCRdb is unverifiable without DNA. Germline CDR1 KGHDR, CDR2 SFDVKD. The CDR3 covers 14 residues. The CDR3 loop is CATSRAGDDNEQFF.

The chain links TRBV20-1 to TRBJ2-1; the TCRdb call, TRBD1, lacks DNA for checking. The germline gives CDR1 DFQATT, CDR2 SNEGSKA (reference sequence). The CDR3 runs to 14 residues. CDR3 amino acids: CSARDSGQSNEQFF.

The chain employs TRBV6-1 and TRBJ1-6; TCRdb's D call, TRBD1, is unchecked because there is no DNA. The CDR3 consists of 15 residues. The V gene's germline CDR1 is MNHNS and CDR2 SASEGT. CDR3 protein: CASSLIWDRRSPLHF.

The chain is built from TRBV4-2 and TRBJ2-3; the TRBD2 assignment by TCRdb is unverifiable without DNA. The germline V gene has CDR1 LGHNA and CDR2 YNFKEQ. The length of the CDR3 is 16 residues. The CDR3 loop is CASSLLAGGTTDTQYF.

V gene TRBV27 combines with J gene TRBJ2-1; TCRdb gives TRBD2 as the D gene, but with no DNA this cannot be confirmed. This CDR3 comprises 15 residues. In germline, CDR1 is MNHEY, CDR2 SMNVEV (reference sequence). The CDR3 reads CASSLRLAGGHEQFF.

This sequence joins TRBV5-1 and TRBJ2-7; TCRdb reports TRBD2, a call that lacks DNA to check it against. This CDR3 is built from 14 residues. Germline V gene lookup returns CDR1 SGHRS and CDR2 YFSETQ. CDR3: CASSLVSGRAQQYF.